The rows below give T cell receptor beta chains drawn from one sample of a study of regulatory T cells in long-lasting Graves disease. TCRdb re-analysed the multiplex PCR reads in MiXCR, keeping a single row per CDR3 protein. This sample has some 410,000 distinct CDR3 sequences; roughly 15% occur once, and the top ten carry about 11%. These data were likewise used in another study, on T cells in Graves' hyperthyroidism and ophthalmopathy.

Specimen: peripheral blood mononuclear cells (PBMCs), collected at new diagnosis, from a patient treated with antithyroid drugs. The receptors derive from a woman aged 25-40 years with Graves disease. The conserved cysteine and the conserved F or W are not part of the CDR3 here. Expanded clones get a size class; other rows say once, few or many, or leave the size out.

J: TRBJ1-3; size: .; V: TRBV9; length: 14; CDR3: ASSETGGFPGNTIY
J: TRBJ1-4; size: .; V: TRBV25-1; length: 15; CDR3: ASSWGQGPTTNEKLF
J: TRBJ2-7; size: many; V: TRBV7-9; length: 14; CDR3: ASSSPGLAAAYEQY
J: TRBJ1-2; size: many; V: TRBV5-1; length: 15; CDR3: ASSWGQGARANYGYT
J: TRBJ2-5; size: .; V: TRBV29-1; length: 11; CDR3: SLSQGAWETQY
J: TRBJ2-1; size: few; V: TRBV24-1; length: 15; CDR3: ATSGLGGTGAANEQF
J: TRBJ2-7; size: few; V: TRBV5-4; length: 13; CDR3: ASSFRRERSYEQY
J: TRBJ2-4; size: .; V: TRBV7-9; length: 15; CDR3: ASSLIKGLGFRGEQY
J: TRBJ2-1; size: many; V: TRBV5-1; length: 13; CDR3: ASSLDYENYNEQF
J: TRBJ2-1; size: many; V: TRBV13; length: 11; CDR3: ASSFRGDNEQF
J: TRBJ2-3; size: many; V: TRBV10-3; length: 11; CDR3: AISVGGRNTQY
J: TRBJ2-1; size: many; V: TRBV7-7; length: 11; CDR3: ASSLAPYNEQF
J: TRBJ2-3; size: many; V: TRBV28; length: 15; CDR3: ASSFSGREVGTDTQY
J: TRBJ2-1; size: few; V: TRBV7-9; length: 14; CDR3: ASRPLALSSYNEQF
J: TRBJ1-1; size: many; V: TRBV7-2; length: 15; CDR3: ASSLGRRPDLNTEAF
J: TRBJ1-5; size: many; V: TRBV11-3; length: 11; CDR3: ASSKNRDQPQH
J: TRBJ2-1; size: many; V: TRBV3-1; length: 11; CDR3: ASSPGLYNEQF
J: TRBJ1-6; size: .; V: TRBV19; length: 10; CDR3: ASSIPDSPLH
J: TRBJ2-1; size: many; V: TRBV7-9; length: 13; CDR3: ASSRLGEQGGEQF
J: TRBJ1-4; size: many; V: TRBV28; length: 11; CDR3: ATLPGTNEKLF
J: TRBJ1-1; size: .; V: TRBV4-1; length: 12; CDR3: ASSQASMNTEAF
J: TRBJ2-1; size: many; V: TRBV5-4; length: 10; CDR3: ASSGGSGSKF
J: TRBJ1-4; size: .; V: TRBV4-1; length: 13; CDR3: ASSQDTGLDEKLF
J: TRBJ2-2; size: many; V: TRBV12-3/TRBV12-4; length: 12; CDR3: ASSLVGRAGELF
J: TRBJ1-5; size: many; V: TRBV6-5; length: 12; CDR3: ASSYTGVDQPQH
J: TRBJ2-2; size: .; V: TRBV7-9; length: 10; CDR3: ASAGVTGELF
J: TRBJ1-5; size: many; V: TRBV3-1; length: 14; CDR3: ASSPRPSYSNQPQH